This TCR beta chain stems from a study of T cell repertoires in cytomegalovirus infection. TCRdb called the reads again in MiXCR, with one record for every CDR3 protein. The repertoire consists of approximately 110,000 distinct CDR3 sequences, with approximately 30% occurring once and the leading ten covering around 54%. The CDR3 is 15 amino acids. The V gene's germline CDR1 is SGHVS and CDR2 FQNEAQ. The V and J ends lost 3 bases and 1 base respectively, with 13 bases between them. This clonotype was seen at least ten times. Its specificity is unknown. The sequence was collected from a human donor in good health (CMV status not recorded). Some clones in this sample may be carry-over from other donors' samples. Sample: CD8+ T cells from cultured PBMCs, taken from culture after CMV antigen stimulation. The chain joins TRBV7-8 to TRBJ2-7; D may be TRBD1 (5 bases). The CDR3 loop reads CASSFLAGPSYEQYF. Written as DNA, the CDR3 is TGTGCCAGCAGCTTTCTGGCAGGGCCATCCTACGAGCAGTACTTC.